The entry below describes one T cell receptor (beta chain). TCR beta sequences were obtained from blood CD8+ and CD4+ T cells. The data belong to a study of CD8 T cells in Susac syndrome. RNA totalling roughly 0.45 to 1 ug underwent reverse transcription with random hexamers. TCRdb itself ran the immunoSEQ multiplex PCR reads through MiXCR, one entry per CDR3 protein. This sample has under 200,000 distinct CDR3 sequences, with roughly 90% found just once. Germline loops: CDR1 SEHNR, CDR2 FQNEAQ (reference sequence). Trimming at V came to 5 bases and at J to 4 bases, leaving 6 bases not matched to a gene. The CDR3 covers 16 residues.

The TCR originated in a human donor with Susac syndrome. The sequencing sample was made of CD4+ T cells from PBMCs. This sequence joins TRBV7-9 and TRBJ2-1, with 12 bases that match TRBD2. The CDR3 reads CASSLLAGGKYNEQFF. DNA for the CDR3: TGTGCCAGCAGCCTCCTAGCGGGAGGGAAGTACAATGAGCAGTTCTTC. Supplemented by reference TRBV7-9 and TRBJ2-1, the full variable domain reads DTGVSQNPRHKITKRGQNVTFRCDPISEHNRLYWYRQTLGQGPEFLTYFQNEAQLEKSRLLSDRFSAERPKGSFSTLEIQRTEQGDSAMYLCASSLLAGGKYNEQFFGPGTRLTVL.